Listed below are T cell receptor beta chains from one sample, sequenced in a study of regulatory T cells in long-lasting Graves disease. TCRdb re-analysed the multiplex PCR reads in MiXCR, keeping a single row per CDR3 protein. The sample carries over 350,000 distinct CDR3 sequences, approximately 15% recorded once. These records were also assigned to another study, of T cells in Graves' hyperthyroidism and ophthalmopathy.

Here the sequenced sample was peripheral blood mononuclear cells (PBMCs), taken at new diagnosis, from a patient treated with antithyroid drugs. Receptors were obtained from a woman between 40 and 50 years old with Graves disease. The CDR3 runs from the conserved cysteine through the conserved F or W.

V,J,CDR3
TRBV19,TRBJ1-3,CASKGQPSSGNTIYF
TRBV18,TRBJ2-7,CASSPTGLPYEQYF
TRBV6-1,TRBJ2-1,CASSQTSGTEQFF
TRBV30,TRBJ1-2,CARQTEANYGYTF
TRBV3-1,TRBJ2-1,CASTRGGNNEQFF
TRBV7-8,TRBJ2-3,CASTLAGLDTDTQYF
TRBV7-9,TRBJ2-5,CASSQKGGTLYQETQYF
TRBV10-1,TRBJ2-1,CASSEGVPYNEQFF
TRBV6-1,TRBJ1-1,CASSRQGIHVTFF
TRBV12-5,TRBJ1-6,CASGGQGRNSPLHF
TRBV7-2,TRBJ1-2,CASSPYHRTGHGYTF
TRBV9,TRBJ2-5,CASSVEGLARETQYF
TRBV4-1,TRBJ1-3,CASSQIMTASGNTTYF
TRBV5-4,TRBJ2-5,CASSWEQGVETQYF
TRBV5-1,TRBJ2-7,CASSSGTSGRHSSPYEQYF
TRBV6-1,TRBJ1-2,CASRPGTDLHGYTF
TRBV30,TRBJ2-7,CAWRRDGESDF
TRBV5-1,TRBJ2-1,CASSLRHQAGNEQFF
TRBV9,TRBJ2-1,CASSAATGTGGNEQFF
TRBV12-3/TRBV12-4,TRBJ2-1,CASSGTSSSSYNEQFF
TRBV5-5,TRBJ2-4,CASSDNTGVQYF
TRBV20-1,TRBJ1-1,CSARDFSRVEDTEAFF
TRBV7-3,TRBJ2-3,CASSNGDRDTDTQYF
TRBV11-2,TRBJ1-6,CASSFRLLGNSPLHF
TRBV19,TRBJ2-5,CASSMEGGRLETQYF
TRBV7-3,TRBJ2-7,CASSLHPLAGLYEQYF
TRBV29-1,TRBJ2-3,CSVGGNTQYF
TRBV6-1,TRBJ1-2,CASSHDGQDNYGYTF
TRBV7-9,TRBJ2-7,CASSSASSGTIYEQYF
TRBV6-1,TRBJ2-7,CASTGSSGSYDEQYF
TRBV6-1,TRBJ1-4,CASSEALRGGPNEKPFF
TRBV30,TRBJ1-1,CAWIRQDMNTEAFF
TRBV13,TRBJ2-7,CASSIKPGQGYEQYF
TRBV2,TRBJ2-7,CASSAGAGGLFEQYF
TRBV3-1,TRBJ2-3,CASSPGLASDTDTQYF
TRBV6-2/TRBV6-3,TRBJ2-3,CASIWEAEADTQYF
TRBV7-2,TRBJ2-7,CASSLLPSGTYYEQYF
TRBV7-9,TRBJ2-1,CATSREREVVEQFF
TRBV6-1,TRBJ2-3,CASSRARTLRERPLDTDTQYF
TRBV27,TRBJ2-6,CASSPPPGANVLTF
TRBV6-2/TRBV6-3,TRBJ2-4,CASSQGAKNIQYF
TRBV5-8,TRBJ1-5,CASSIITGSQPQHF
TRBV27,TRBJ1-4,CASSAYRGREVEEKLFF
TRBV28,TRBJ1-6,CASRRRLDSPLHF
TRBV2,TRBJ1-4,CASSVLTGTNEKLFF
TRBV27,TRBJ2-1,CASSTLDYPKQFF
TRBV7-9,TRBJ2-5,CASSSGTSGRGSQYF
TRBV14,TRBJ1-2,CASSQQNYGYTF
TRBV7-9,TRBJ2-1,CASSPDQVYNEQFF
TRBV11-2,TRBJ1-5,CASSLLFPTVTHSNQPQHF
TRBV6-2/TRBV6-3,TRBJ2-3,CASSRPEDTQYF
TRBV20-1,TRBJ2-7,CSASQGANYEQYF
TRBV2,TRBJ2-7,CASSIGTREQYF